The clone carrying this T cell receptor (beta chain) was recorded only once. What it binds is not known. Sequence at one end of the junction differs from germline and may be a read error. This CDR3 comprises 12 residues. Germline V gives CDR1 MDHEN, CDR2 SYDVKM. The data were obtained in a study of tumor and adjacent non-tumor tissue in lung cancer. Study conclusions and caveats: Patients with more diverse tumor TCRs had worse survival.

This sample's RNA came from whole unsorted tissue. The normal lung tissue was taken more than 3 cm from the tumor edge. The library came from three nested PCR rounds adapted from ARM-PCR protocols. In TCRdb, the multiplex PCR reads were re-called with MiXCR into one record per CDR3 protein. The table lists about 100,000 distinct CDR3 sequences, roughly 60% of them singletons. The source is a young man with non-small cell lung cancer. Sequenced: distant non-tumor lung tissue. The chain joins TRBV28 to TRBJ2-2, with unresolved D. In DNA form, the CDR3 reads TGTACCAGCAATTTGGGGTACGGGGAGCTGTTTTTT. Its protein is CTSNLGYGELFF.